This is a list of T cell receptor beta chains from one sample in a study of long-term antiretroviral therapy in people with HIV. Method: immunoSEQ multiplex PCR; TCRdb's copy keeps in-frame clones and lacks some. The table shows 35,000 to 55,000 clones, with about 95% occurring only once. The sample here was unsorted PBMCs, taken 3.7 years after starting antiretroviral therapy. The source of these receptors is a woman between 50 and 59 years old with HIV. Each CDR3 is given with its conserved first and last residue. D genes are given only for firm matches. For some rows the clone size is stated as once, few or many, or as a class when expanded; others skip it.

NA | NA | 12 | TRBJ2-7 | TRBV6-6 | CASSWRSYEQYF | TGTGCCAGCAGTTGGCGATCCTACGAGCAGTACTTC
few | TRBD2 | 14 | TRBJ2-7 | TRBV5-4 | CASSLGGGTYEQYF | TGTGCCAGCAGCTTGGGCGGGGGAACCTACGAGCAGTACTTC
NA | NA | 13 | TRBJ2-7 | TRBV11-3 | CASSLGHGDEQYF | TGTGCCAGCAGCTTGGGCCACGGGGACGAGCAGTACTTC
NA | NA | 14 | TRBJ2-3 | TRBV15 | CATSRALGVYTQYF | TGTGCCACCAGCAGAGCATTAGGGGTTTATACGCAGTATTTT
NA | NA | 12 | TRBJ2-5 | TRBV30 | CAWSVIQETQYF | TGTGCCTGGAGTGTGATACAAGAGACCCAGTACTTC
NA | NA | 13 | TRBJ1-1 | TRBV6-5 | CASSSQGYTEAFF | TGTGCCAGCAGCTCGCAGGGCTACACTGAAGCTTTCTTT
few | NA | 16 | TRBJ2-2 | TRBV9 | CASSPPGGRNTGELFF | TGTGCCAGCAGCCCGCCCGGGGGCCGTAACACCGGGGAGCTGTTTTTT
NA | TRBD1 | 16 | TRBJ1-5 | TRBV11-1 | CASSPGTGARNQPQHF | TGTGCCAGCAGCCCCGGGACAGGAGCGAGGAATCAGCCCCAGCATTTT
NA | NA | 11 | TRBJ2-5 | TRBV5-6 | CASSYQETQYF | TGTGCTTCGTCGTACCAAGAGACCCAGTACTTC
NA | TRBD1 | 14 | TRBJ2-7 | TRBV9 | CASSEQGAENEQYF | TGTGCCAGCAGCGAACAGGGGGCAGAGAACGAGCAGTACTTC
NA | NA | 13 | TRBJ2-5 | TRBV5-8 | CASSPPGLETQYF | TGTGCCAGCAGTCCCCCGGGGCTAGAGACCCAGTACTTC
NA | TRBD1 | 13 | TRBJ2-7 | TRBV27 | CASSFGTAYEQYF | TGTGCCAGCAGTTTCGGGACAGCCTACGAGCAGTACTTC
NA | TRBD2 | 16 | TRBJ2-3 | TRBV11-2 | CASSFTSGGREDTQYF | TGTGCCAGCAGCTTTACTAGCGGGGGGAGAGAAGATACGCAGTATTTT
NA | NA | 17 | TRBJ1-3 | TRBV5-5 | CASSLVRPEYSGNTIYF | TGTGCCAGCAGCTTGGTTCGGCCGGAATACTCTGGAAACACCATATATTTT
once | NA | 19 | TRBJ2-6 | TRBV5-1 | CASSLDPATQFSGANVLTF | TGCGCCAGCAGCTTGGATCCCGCCACGCAGTTCTCTGGGGCCAACGTCCTGACTTTC
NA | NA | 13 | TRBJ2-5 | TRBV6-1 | CASSARPLETQYF | TGTGCCAGCAGCGCCCGGCCCCTAGAGACCCAGTACTTC
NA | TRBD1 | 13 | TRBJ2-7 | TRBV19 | CASSRQGTYEQYF | TGTGCCAGTAGTAGACAGGGCACCTACGAGCAGTACTTC
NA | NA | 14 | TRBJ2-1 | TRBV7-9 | CASSPRGFYNEQFF | TGTGCCAGCAGCCCCCGTGGGTTTTACAATGAGCAGTTCTTC
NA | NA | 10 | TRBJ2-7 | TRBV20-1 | CSALNYEQYF | TGCAGTGCTCTTAACTACGAGCAGTACTTC
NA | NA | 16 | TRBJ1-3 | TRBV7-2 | CATDSTVGTSGNTIYF | TGTGCCACCGACTCAACTGTAGGGACTTCTGGAAACACCATATATTTT
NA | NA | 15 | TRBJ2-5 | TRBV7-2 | CASSLGGQGRETQYF | TGTGCCAGCAGCTTAGGAGGCCAGGGTCGAGAGACCCAGTACTTC
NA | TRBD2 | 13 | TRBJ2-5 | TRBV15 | CATSEAGGETQYF | TGTGCCACCAGCGAAGCGGGGGGGGAGACCCAGTACTTC
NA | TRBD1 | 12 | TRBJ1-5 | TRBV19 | CASDRADQPQHF | TGTGCCAGCGACAGGGCGGATCAGCCCCAGCATTTT
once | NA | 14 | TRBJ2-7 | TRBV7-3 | CASSLYGPPYEQYF | TGTGCCAGCAGCTTATACGGGCCACCCTACGAGCAGTACTTC
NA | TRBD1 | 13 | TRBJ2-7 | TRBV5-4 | CASSWDRGREQYF | TGTGCCAGCAGCTGGGACAGGGGAAGAGAGCAGTACTTC
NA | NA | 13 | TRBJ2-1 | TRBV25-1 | CASSEPGFNEQFF | TGTGCCAGCAGTGAACCAGGGTTCAATGAGCAGTTCTTC
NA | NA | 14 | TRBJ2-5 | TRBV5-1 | CASSWTGRGETQYF | TGCGCCAGCAGCTGGACGGGCAGGGGAGAGACCCAGTACTTC
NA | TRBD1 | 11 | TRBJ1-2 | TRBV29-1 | CSVADRGSYTF | TGCAGCGTGGCGGACAGGGGGTCATACACCTTC
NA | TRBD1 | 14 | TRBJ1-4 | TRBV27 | CASSPYRGGEKLFF | TGTGCCAGCAGTCCCTACAGGGGAGGCGAAAAACTGTTTTTT
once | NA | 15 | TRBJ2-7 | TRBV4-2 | CASSQDHPGPYEQYF | TGTGCCAGCAGCCAAGATCATCCGGGACCGTACGAGCAGTACTTC
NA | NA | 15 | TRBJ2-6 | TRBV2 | CASNLLVSGANVLTF | TGTGCCAGCAACCTCCTGGTTTCTGGGGCCAACGTCCTGACTTTC
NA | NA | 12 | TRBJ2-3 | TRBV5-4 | CASSFEGDTQYF | TGTGCCAGCAGCTTTGAAGGAGATACGCAGTATTTT
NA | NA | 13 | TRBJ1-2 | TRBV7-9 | CASSPQRAHGYTF | TGTGCCAGCAGCCCTCAGAGAGCCCATGGCTACACCTTC
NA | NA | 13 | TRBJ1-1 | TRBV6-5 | CASSFKENTEAFF | TGTGCCAGCAGTTTTAAGGAGAACACTGAAGCTTTCTTT
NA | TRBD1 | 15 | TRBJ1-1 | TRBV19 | CASSGRQGPDTEAFF | TGTGCCAGTAGTGGAAGACAGGGTCCGGACACTGAAGCTTTCTTT
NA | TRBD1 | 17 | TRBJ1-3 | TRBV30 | CAWSVLGRTGRGNTIYF | TGTGCCTGGAGTGTACTAGGGCGGACAGGTCGTGGAAACACCATATATTTT
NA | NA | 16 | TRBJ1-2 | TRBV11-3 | CASSPRLGGANYGYTF | TGTGCCAGCAGCCCCCGGTTGGGGGGAGCTAACTATGGCTACACCTTC
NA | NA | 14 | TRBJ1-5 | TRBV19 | CASPQVIGNQPQHF | TGTGCCAGTCCCCAGGTCATCGGCAATCAGCCCCAGCATTTT
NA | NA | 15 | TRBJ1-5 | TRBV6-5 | CASSLMGSGNQPQHF | TGTGCCAGCAGTCTGATGGGATCCGGCAATCAGCCCCAGCATTTT
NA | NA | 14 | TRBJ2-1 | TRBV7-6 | CASSLGPMGNEQFF | TGTGCCAGCAGCTTAGGTCCAATGGGGAATGAGCAGTTCTTC
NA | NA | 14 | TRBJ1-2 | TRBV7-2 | CASSLAPGIGGYTF | TGTGCCAGCAGCTTAGCGCCGGGGATAGGGGGCTACACCTTC
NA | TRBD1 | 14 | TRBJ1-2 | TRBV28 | CASSWGQFNYGYTF | TGTGCCAGCAGTTGGGGACAGTTTAACTATGGCTACACCTTC
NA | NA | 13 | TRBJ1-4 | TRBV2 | CASSHRTVEKLFF | TGTGCCAGCAGTCATAGGACAGTTGAAAAACTGTTTTTT
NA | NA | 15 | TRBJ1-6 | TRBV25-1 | CASSRSSSYNSPLHF | TGTGCCAGCAGTAGGTCTAGCTCCTATAATTCACCCCTCCACTTT